This TCR beta chain was identified in a study of blood T cell repertoires in COVID-19. Between the trimmed V and J ends, which lost 6 bases and 4 bases, there was a span of 18 bases. The CDR3 covers 15 residues. From germline, CDR1 is MDHEN and CDR2 SYDVKM. Sequencing was performed with immunoSEQ multiplex PCR; in TCRdb, only in-frame clones are kept and a portion is missing. The sample carries around 49,000 clones, about 76% recorded once. The chain has TRBV28 and TRBJ1-2, with D tentatively TRBD1 (5 bases). Source material: peripheral blood. The sequence derives from a woman of 80 years or more with COVID-19, enrolled during active disease. Here the CDR3 DNA reads TGTGCCAGCAGACCCTCGATGACAGCGAGCTATGGCTACACCTTC. It yields the protein CASRPSMTASYGYTF.